Sequencing of this T cell receptor beta chain was carried out in a study of human T cells and chemical hapten exposure. The study, taken as a whole, reports: TCRs above 1 in 1000 frequency stayed constant with DPC sensitization.

The time point is: patch test 3, about 24 weeks after DPC sensitization. Noted treatment: therapeutic diphenylcyclopropenone sensitization with weekly scalp DPC. Whole blood, unfractionated, served as the material for total RNA extraction. Of note for this clonotype: What it binds is not known.

One entry per CDR3 protein results from TCRdb running MiXCR on the RACE reads. The table shows some 39,000 distinct CDR3 sequences, with 9% to 9.5% occurring only once. CDR3 length: 15 residues. The trim removed 6 bases at V and 4 bases at J, leaving 5 bases unmatched. Sequencing was performed on whole blood, taken in connection with sensitization to the hapten diphenylcyclopropenone (DPC). The rearrangement joins TRBV12-3 or TRBV12-4 to TRBJ2-3; TRBD2 aligns across 12 bases. The source is a man aged 45 to 65 with alopecia areata. Some clones in this sample may be carry-over from other donors' samples. The CDR3 DNA sequence: TGTGCCAGCAGGAGACTAGCGGGAGCGTCAGATACGCAGTATTTT. Its translation is CASRRLAGASDTQYF.